The 26 T cell receptor beta chains below were found in one sample sequenced in a study of siplizumab effects on memory and regulatory T cells. Profiled with immunoSEQ multiplex PCR; TCRdb holds only in-frame clones, not every one. The table has approximately 98,000 clones, about 95% seen once. Material for sequencing was non-Treg CD4+ T cells sorted from blood. The receptor set was obtained from a human donor in good health.

V gene TRBV5-1 combines with J gene TRBJ2-3; tentatively, D is TRBD1 or TRBD2 (7 bases each). CDR3 length: 16 residues. V was clipped by 0 bases and J by 2 bases, with 13 bases between them. Germline V gene sequence: CDR1 SGHRS, CDR2 YFSETQ. The DNA of the CDR3 is TGCGCCAGCAGCTTGGGGCAGGGGGGGCCCACAGATACGCAGTATTTT. Translating gives CASSLGQGGPTDTQYF.

This chain joins TRBV11-2 and TRBJ2-2; the match to TRBD2 covers 13 bases. Unmatched junction bases numbered 2, after V lost 4 bases and J lost 0 bases. The CDR3 spans 17 residues. Germline values: CDR1 SGHAT, CDR2 FQNNGV. The DNA of the CDR3 is TGTGCCAGCAGCTCGGGACTAGCGGGACCGAACACCGGGGAGCTGTTTTTT. Its protein product is CASSSGLAGPNTGELFF.

The chain links TRBV2 to TRBJ2-2; possible D gene TRBD1, 5 bases. The V and J ends lost 4 bases and 7 bases respectively, with 16 bases between them. Germline V gives CDR1 SNHLY, CDR2 FYNNEI. This CDR3 contains 15 residues. The chain's CDR3 is CASSGQGRLGGELFF. The CDR3 region has the DNA TGTGCCAGCAGTGGCCAGGGTAGATTAGGCGGGGAGCTGTTTTTT.

The chain recombines TRBV30 with TRBJ1-1; a weak D match, TRBD1 (6 bases). CDR3 length: 13 amino acids. Per germline, CDR1 GTSNPN and CDR2 SVGIG (reference sequence). The V end lost 4 bases, the J end lost 1 base, and 10 bases lay between the germline ends. CDR3 sequence reads: CAWKGQPNTEAFF. CDR3 DNA sequence: TGTGCCTGGAAAGGACAGCCGAACACTGAAGCTTTCTTT.

The chain couples TRBV7-2 to TRBJ1-5; unclear D gene. The CDR3 covers 15 residues. Germline V CDR1 and CDR2: SGHTA, FQGNSA. V gave up 4 bases and J gave up 2 bases, with 12 bases separating them. CDR3: CASSWRWSGNQPQHF. DNA of the CDR3: TGTGCCAGCAGCTGGCGGTGGTCTGGCAATCAGCCCCAGCATTTT.

The DNA of the CDR3 is TGTGCCAGCAGTTACAGGTTGGATACGCAGTATTTT. Its protein is CASSYRLDTQYF. This sequence joins TRBV6-6 and TRBJ2-3; D unclear. Trimming pared 2 bases from V and 6 bases from J, leaving 6 bases between. The CDR3 extends over 12 amino acids. Germline V gives CDR1 MNHNY, CDR2 SVGAGI (reference sequence).

This clone was picked up a small number of times. This chain links TRBV6-1 with TRBJ2-5; D gene uncertain. The CDR3 runs to 11 residues. Per the germline V gene, CDR1 is MNHNS and CDR2 is SASEGT. V was shortened by 3 bases and J by 7 bases, with 6 bases between the two germline ends. CDR3 residues: CASSDRWTQYF. CDR3 sequence (DNA): TGTGCCAGCAGTGACAGATGGACCCAGTACTTC.

This sequence joins TRBV27 and TRBJ2-6, with D possibly being TRBD1 (6 bases). The V end lost 4 bases, the J end lost 0 bases, and 22 bases lay between the germline ends. The CDR3 has 20 amino acids. The V gene's germline CDR1 is MNHEY and CDR2 SMNVEV (reference sequence). The CDR3 region is CASSSLADRFGVSGANVLTF. In nucleotides, the CDR3 is TGTGCCAGCAGTTCACTCGCAGACAGGTTTGGTGTCTCTGGGGCCAACGTCCTGACTTTC.

The rearrangement joins TRBV2 to TRBJ2-1, with 12 bases aligning to TRBD2. The CDR3 loop spans 14 amino acids. In germline, CDR1 is SNHLY, CDR2 FYNNEI. Losses at the gene ends were 5 bases for V and 9 bases for J; bases not matched to a gene: 5. CDR3 sequence (DNA): TGTGCCAGCAGTAGACTAGCGGGAGTATCTGAGCAGTTCTTC. The encoded protein is CASSRLAGVSEQFF.

This chain joins TRBV4-2 and TRBJ2-1; TRBD2 might be the D (5 bases). There are 18 residues in the CDR3. The germline CDR1 and CDR2 sequences are LGHNA and YNFKEQ. V lost 3 bases, J lost 4 bases, and 22 bases lay in between. The CDR3: CASSQIHGVYPSYNEQFF. The CDR3 DNA follows: TGTGCCAGCAGCCAGATACACGGGGTCTACCCGTCGTACAATGAGCAGTTCTTC.

The chain joins TRBV19 to TRBJ2-7; TRBD2 matches 14 bases. The CDR3 loop spans 15 amino acids. Looked up from germline, CDR1 is LNHDA and CDR2 is SQIVND (reference sequence). With 5 bases clipped from V and 6 bases from J, the junction kept 6 bases outside the gene matches. CDR3: CASSAGTSGSGEQYF. In nucleotides, the CDR3 is TGTGCCAGTAGTGCCGGGACTAGCGGGAGTGGCGAGCAGTACTTC.

The V gene is TRBV10-2, the J gene TRBJ2-5; 7 nucleotides agree with TRBD1. After removal of 8 bases from V and 5 bases from J, the junction contained 5 bases not matched to a gene. Germline loops: CDR1 WSHSY, CDR2 SAAADI. The length of the CDR3 is 12 residues. The CDR3 coding sequence is TGCGCCAGCTCGACAGGGACGGAGACCCAGTACTTC. Amino acids: CASSTGTETQYF.

The rearrangement uses TRBV9 and TRBJ1-2; D may be TRBD1 (5 bases). CDR1 SGDLS and CDR2 YYNGEE come from the germline V gene. This CDR3 contains 13 residues. Trimming shortened V by 4 bases and J by 3 bases, and 10 bases separated the two germline ends. CDR3 coding DNA: TGTGCCAGCAGCCAATCGGGGCACTATGGCTACACCTTC. Protein: CASSQSGHYGYTF.

The rearrangement uses TRBV14 and TRBJ1-2; the match to TRBD1 covers 7 bases. The CDR3 totals 17 residues. Germline loops: CDR1 SGHDN, CDR2 FVKESK. V shed 10 bases, J shed 5 bases, and the junction held 22 bases outside the gene matches. The CDR3 loop reads CATAGGRGPGQIYGYTF. The CDR3 DNA reads as TGTGCCACCGCGGGAGGGAGGGGTCCGGGACAGATTTATGGCTACACCTTC. Full variable domain (outside the CDR3, taken from reference TRBV14 and TRBJ1-2): EAGVTQFPSHSVIEKGQTVTLRCDPISGHDNLYWYRRVMGKEIKFLLHFVKESKQDESGMPNNRFLAERTGGTYSTLKVQPAELEDSGVYFCATAGGRGPGQIYGYTFGSGTRLTVV.

V usage is TRBV7-2 and J usage is TRBJ2-7; no firm D call. V lost 2 bases and J lost 6, with 14 bases in between. CDR3 size: 14 residues. Germline lookup yields CDR1 SGHTA and CDR2 FQGNSA. The CDR3 protein is CASSLRSLFPEQYF. The DNA for the CDR3 is TGTGCCAGCAGCTTAAGGTCACTTTTCCCCGAGCAGTACTTC.

This chain joins TRBV7-8 and TRBJ1-2; a possible D gene is TRBD1 (5 bases). The V end lost 2 bases, the J end lost 7 bases, and 17 bases lay between the germline ends. The germline V gene encodes CDR1 SGHVS and CDR2 FQNEAQ. The CDR3 length is 15 residues. CDR3 sequence (DNA): TGTGCCAGCAGCTTATCACCAGGGTACGGTTCTGGCTACACCTTC. It specifies CASSLSPGYGSGYTF.

This sequence joins TRBV5-8 and TRBJ2-7; D is unclear. Germline lookup yields CDR1 SGHTS and CDR2 YDEGEE. Trimming removed 4 bases at V and 2 bases at J, with 10 bases between. This CDR3 has 13 amino acids. CDR3 in amino acids: CASSRPNPYEQYF. DNA for the CDR3: TGTGCCAGCAGCCGCCCTAATCCCTACGAGCAGTACTTC.

The rearrangement links TRBV9 to TRBJ2-3; the D gene is possibly TRBD2 (6 bases). The CDR3 is made up of 13 amino acids. Germline V gene lookup returns CDR1 SGDLS and CDR2 YYNGEE. V lost 0 bases to trimming and J lost 8 bases, with 10 bases between them. CDR3 residues: CASSVGVGGTQYF. The CDR3, as DNA: TGTGCCAGCAGCGTAGGGGTGGGAGGTACGCAGTATTTT.

The chain recombines TRBV28 with TRBJ1-4, with 9 positions matching TRBD1. This CDR3 contains 16 residues. Germline V CDR1 and CDR2: MDHEN, SYDVKM. V dropped 6 bases and J dropped 1; count of bases not matched to a gene: 6. The CDR3 sequence: CASSRGTGITNEKLFF. Here the CDR3 DNA reads TGTGCCAGCAGCCGAGGGACAGGGATAACTAATGAAAAACTGTTTTTT.

The gene calls are TRBV28 and TRBJ2-7; D possibly corresponds to TRBD1 (5 bases). CDR1 and CDR2 (germline): MDHEN, SYDVKM. The length of the CDR3 is 15 residues. Trimming pared 3 bases from V and 1 base from J, leaving 13 bases between. The CDR3 loop is CASSFTRVVSYEQYF. The CDR3 nucleotides read TGTGCCAGCAGTTTTACCAGGGTGGTATCCTACGAGCAGTACTTC. Combining the CDR3 with reference TRBV28 and TRBJ2-7 gives the whole variable domain DVKVTQSSRYLVKRTGEKVFLECVQDMDHENMFWYRQDPGLGLRLIYFSYDVKMKEKGDIPEGYSVSREKKERFSLILESASTNQTSMYLCASSFTRVVSYEQYFGPGTRLTVT.

This clone came up once. The rearrangement uses TRBV6-6 and TRBJ2-7; 8 nucleotides align to TRBD2. CDR3 length: 11 amino acids. The V gene end was trimmed by 5 bases and the J gene end by 11 bases; junction bases not matched to a gene: 5. In germline, CDR1 is MNHNY, CDR2 SVGAGI (reference sequence). CDR3 region: CASSMGTSEYF. DNA of the CDR3: TGTGCCAGCAGTATGGGGACTAGTGAGTACTTC.

The chain joins TRBV9 to TRBJ2-4, with 11 nucleotides matching TRBD1. V dropped 3 bases and J dropped 5; count of bases not matched to a gene: 4. Germline loops: CDR1 SGDLS, CDR2 YYNGEE. The CDR3 contains 15 residues. The CDR3 loop is CASSAQGQGENIQYF. The CDR3 DNA reads TGTGCCAGCAGCGCCCAGGGACAGGGGGAAAACATTCAGTACTTC.

The rearrangement links TRBV5-1 to TRBJ2-2; 8 bases agree with TRBD1. J was trimmed by 1 base and V by 8 bases; bases with no gene match: 7. This CDR3 spans 15 amino acids. Germline CDR1 SGHRS, CDR2 YFSETQ. The CDR3 coding sequence is TGCGCCAGTTATCCAGGGGGCCAGAACACCGGGGAGCTGTTTTTT. Protein sequence: CASYPGGQNTGELFF. Drawing the rest from reference TRBV5-1 and TRBJ2-2, the complete variable domain is KAGVTQTPRYLIKTRGQQVTLSCSPISGHRSVSWYQQTPGQGLQFLFEYFSETQRNKGNFPGRFSGRQFSNSRSEMNVSTLELGDSALYLCASYPGGQNTGELFFGEGSRLTVL.

This chain connects TRBV14 to TRBJ2-2; no definite D call. V was cut by 2 bases and J by 8 bases, with 6 bases left in between. Germline V gene data show CDR1 as SGHDN and CDR2 as FVKESK. There are 12 residues in the CDR3. CDR3 sequence: CASSQLSGELFF. As DNA, the CDR3 is TGTGCCAGCAGCCAACTTTCAGGGGAGCTGTTTTTT.

V gene TRBV18 combines with J gene TRBJ2-3; D is perhaps TRBD1 (5 bases). The CDR3 contains 15 residues. In germline, CDR1 is KGHSH, CDR2 LQKENI. The V end lost 2 bases, the J end lost 7 bases, and 16 bases lay between the germline ends. The CDR3 DNA follows: TGTGCCAGCTCACCAGGCTCAGGGTGGCAAAATACGCAGTATTTT. It yields the protein CASSPGSGWQNTQYF.

This clone appeared a single time. The V gene is TRBV19, the J gene TRBJ2-1; maybe TRBD1 (6 bases). Germline lookup yields CDR1 LNHDA and CDR2 SQIVND (reference sequence). Trimming left V 5 bases short and J 15 bases short, with 26 bases between. The CDR3 is 15 amino acids. The CDR3 is CASSLAAAPGAQAFF. The CDR3, as DNA: TGTGCCAGTAGTTTGGCGGCAGCACCAGGGGCTCAGGCGTTCTTC.